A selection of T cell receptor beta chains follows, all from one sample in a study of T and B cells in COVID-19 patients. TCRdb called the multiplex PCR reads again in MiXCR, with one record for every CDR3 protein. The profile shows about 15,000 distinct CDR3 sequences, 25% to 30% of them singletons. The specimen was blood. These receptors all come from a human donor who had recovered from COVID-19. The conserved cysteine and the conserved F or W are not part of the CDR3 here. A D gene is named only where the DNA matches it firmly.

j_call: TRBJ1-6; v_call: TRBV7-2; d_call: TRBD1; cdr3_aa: ASSLGQGYNSPLH
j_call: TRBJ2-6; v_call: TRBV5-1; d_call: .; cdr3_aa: ASSLASAGANVLT
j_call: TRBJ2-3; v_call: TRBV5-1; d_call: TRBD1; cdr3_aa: ASSPGQGRDTQY
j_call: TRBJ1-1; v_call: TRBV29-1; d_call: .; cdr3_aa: SVQSGPAEEAF
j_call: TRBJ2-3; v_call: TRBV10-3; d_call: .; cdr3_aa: AISEWGSASDTQY
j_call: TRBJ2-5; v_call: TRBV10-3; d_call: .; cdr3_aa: AISESTGRETQY
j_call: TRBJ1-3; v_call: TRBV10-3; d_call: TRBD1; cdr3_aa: AISRTGNPGNTIY
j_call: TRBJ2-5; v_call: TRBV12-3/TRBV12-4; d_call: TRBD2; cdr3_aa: ASSFSGGAAETQY
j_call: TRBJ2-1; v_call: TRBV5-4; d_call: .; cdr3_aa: ASSFRGGVNNEQF
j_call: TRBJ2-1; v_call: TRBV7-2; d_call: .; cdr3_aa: ASSGGGGPHNEQF
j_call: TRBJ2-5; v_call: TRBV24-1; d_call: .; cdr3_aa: ATSDPSVETQY
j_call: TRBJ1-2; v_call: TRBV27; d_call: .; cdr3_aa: ASSRDRNYGYT
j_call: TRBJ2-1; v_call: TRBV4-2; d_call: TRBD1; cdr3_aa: ASSSQGGGFNEQF
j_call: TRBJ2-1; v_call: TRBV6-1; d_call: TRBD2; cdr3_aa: ASSTGTSSYNEQF
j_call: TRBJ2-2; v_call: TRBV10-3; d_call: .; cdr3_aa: AISQDRWTGELF
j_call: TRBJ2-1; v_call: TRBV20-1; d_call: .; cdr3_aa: SAPGTYSYNEQF
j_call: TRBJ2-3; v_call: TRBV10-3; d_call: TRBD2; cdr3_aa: AISESKSGASDTQY
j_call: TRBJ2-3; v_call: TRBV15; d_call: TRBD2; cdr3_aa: ATSGGGAGTDTQY
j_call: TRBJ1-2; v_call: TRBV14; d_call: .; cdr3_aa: ASSPGHLYGYT
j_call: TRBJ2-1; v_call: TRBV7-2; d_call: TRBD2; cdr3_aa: ASRLSGGPPNEQF
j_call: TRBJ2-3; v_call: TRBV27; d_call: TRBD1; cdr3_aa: ASSLSPTGRGSDTQY
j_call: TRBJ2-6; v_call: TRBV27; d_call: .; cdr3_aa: ASRDRDYGANVLT
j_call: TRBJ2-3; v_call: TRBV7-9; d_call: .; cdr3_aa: ASTMGGGGTDTQY
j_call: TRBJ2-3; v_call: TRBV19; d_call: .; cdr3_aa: ASSIGQGPEYNTQY
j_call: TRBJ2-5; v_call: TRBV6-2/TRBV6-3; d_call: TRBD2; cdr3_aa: ASSLLAGEYQETQY
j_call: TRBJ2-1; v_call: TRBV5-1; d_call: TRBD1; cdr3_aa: ASSSAGTEYNEQF
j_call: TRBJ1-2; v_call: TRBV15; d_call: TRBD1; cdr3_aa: ATRGQGDYGYT
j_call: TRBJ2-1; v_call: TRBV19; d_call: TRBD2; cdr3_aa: ASKNPGLAGGTYNEQF
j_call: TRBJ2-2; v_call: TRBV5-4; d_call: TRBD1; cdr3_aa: ASSRGQVDGELF
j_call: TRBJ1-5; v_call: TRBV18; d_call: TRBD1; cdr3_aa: ASSPLAGGKGNQPQH
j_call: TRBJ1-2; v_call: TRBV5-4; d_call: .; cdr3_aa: ASSVGGDYGYT
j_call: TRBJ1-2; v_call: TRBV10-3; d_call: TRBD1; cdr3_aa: AIRGTGTVYGYT
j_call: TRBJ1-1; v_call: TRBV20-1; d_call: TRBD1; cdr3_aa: SAARGQANTEAF
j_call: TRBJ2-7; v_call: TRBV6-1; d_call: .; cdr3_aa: ASRIFSSSYEQY
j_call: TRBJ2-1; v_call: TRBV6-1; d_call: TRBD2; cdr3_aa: ASTPVGGTRVF
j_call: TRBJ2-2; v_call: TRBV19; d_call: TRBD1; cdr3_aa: ASSMREGAAGELF
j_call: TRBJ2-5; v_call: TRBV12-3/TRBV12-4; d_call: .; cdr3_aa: ASSFTGTETQY
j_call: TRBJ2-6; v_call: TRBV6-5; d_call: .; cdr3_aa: ASHGANVLT
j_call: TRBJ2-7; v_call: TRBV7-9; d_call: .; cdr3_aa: ASSFQGPVTYEQY
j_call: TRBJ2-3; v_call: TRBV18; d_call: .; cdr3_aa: ASSRDLGSTDTQY
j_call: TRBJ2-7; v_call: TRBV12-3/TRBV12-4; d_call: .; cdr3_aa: ASSSLASGYEQY
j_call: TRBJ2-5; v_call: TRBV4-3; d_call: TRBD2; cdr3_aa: ASSQVRLAGAETQY